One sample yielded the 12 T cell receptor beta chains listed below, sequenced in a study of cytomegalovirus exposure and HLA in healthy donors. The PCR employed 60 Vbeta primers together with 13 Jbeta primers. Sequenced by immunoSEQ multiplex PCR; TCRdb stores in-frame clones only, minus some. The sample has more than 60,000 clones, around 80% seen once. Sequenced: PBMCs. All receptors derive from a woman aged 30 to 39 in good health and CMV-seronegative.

CDR3 loop: CASSQAPQETQYF. CDR3 bases: TGTGCCAGCAGCCAGGCCCCCCAAGAGACCCAGTACTTC. The chain is built from TRBV28 and TRBJ2-5; D is undetermined. The V gene's germline CDR1 is MDHEN and CDR2 SYDVKM. The CDR3 contains 13 residues. V shed 6 bases and J shed 1 base, with 9 bases lying between them.

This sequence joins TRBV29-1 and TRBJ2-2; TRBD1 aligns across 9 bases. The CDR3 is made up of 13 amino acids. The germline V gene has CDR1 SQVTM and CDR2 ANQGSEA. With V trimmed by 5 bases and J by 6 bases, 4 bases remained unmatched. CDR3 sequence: CSVRGQGSGELFF. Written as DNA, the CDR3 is TGCAGCGTTCGCGGACAGGGGTCCGGGGAGCTGTTTTTT.

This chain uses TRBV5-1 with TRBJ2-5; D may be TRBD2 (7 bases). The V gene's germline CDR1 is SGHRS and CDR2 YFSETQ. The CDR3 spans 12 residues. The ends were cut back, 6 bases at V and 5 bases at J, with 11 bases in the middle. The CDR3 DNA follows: TGCGCCAGCACGGGGGGCTGGGAGACCCAGTACTTC. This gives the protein CASTGGWETQYF. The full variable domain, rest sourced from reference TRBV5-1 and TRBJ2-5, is KAGVTQTPRYLIKTRGQQVTLSCSPISGHRSVSWYQQTPGQGLQFLFEYFSETQRNKGNFPGRFSGRQFSNSRSEMNVSTLELGDSALYLCASTGGWETQYFGPGTRLLVL.

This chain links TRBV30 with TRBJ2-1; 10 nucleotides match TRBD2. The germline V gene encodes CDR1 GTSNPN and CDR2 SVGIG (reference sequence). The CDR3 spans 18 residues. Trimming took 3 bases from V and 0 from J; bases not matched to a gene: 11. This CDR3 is CAWRYASGGGSSYNEQFF. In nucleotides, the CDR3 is TGTGCCTGGAGGTACGCTAGCGGGGGTGGTAGCTCCTACAATGAGCAGTTCTTC.

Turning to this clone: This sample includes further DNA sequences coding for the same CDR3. CDR3 bases: TGTGCCTGGACGGTGAACACTGAAGCTTTCTTT. It codes for CAWTVNTEAFF. This chain links TRBV30 with TRBJ1-1; unclear D gene. This CDR3 contains 11 residues. The germline V and J ends were trimmed by 4 bases and 0 bases, with 3 bases remaining between them. CDR1 and CDR2 (germline): GTSNPN, SVGIG (reference sequence). Supplemented by reference TRBV30 and TRBJ1-1, the full variable domain reads SQTIHQWPATLVQPVGSPLSLECTVEGTSNPNLYWYRQAAGRGLQLLFYSVGIGQISSEVPQNLSASRPQDRQFILSSKKLLLSDSGFYLCAWTVNTEAFFGQGTRLTVV.

Written as DNA, the CDR3 is TGTGCCAGCAGGTACCTCCGCGGGGGGCGAAGTACTGAAGCTTTCTTT. It translates to CASRYLRGGRSTEAFF. This chain joins TRBV6-5 and TRBJ1-1, with D tentatively TRBD1 (6 bases). The CDR3 spans 16 residues. V lost 6 bases to trimming and J lost 5 bases, with 22 bases between them. Germline CDR1 MNHEY, CDR2 SVGAGI.

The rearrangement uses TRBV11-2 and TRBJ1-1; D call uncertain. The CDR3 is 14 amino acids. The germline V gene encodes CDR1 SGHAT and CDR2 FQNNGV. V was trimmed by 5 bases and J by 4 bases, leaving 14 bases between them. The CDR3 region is CASSTTRGGTEAFF. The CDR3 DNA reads TGTGCCAGCAGCACAACACGGGGAGGCACTGAAGCTTTCTTT.

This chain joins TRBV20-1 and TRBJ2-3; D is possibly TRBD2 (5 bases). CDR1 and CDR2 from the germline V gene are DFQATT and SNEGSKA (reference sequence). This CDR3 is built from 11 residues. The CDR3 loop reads CRRRGTDTQYF. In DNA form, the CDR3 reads TGCAGGAGGCGGGGCACAGATACGCAGTATTTT.

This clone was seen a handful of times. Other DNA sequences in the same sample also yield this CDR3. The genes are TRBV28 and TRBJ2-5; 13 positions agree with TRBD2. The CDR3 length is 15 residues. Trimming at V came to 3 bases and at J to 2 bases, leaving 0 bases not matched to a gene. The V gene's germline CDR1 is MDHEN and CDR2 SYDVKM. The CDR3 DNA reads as TGTGCCAGCAGTTTGACTAGCGGGGGGCAAGAGACCCAGTACTTC. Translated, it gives CASSLTSGGQETQYF.

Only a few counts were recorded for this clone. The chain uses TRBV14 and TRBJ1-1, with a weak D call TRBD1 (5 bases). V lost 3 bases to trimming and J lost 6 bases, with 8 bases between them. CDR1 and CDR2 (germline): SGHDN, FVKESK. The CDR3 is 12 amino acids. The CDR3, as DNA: TGTGCCAGCAGCCACCAGGGCGCTGAAGCTTTCTTT. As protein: CASSHQGAEAFF.

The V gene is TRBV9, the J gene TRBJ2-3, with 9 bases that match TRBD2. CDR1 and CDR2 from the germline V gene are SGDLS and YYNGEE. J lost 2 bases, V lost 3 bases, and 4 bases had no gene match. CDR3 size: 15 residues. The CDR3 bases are TGTGCCAGCAGCGGTAGCGGGGGCTCCACAGATACGCAGTATTTT. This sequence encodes CASSGSGGSTDTQYF.

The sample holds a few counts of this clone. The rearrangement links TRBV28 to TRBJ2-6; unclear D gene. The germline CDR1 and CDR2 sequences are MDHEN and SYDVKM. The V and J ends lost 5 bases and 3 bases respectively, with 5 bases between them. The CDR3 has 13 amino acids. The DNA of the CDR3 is TGTGCCAGCAGTGATAGTGGGGCCAACGTCCTGACTTTC. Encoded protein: CASSDSGANVLTF.